This T cell receptor beta chain was captured by sequencing in a study of blood T cell repertoires in COVID-19. Original data processing: It was from reference gene primer amplification that nucleated cell counts were estimated. The data were produced by immunoSEQ multiplex PCR, yet TCRdb's version contains in-frame clones alone and is incomplete. V and J calls and clone size are those listed in that table; D and trimming were worked out from the DNA. Among about 250,000 clones listed, roughly 91% were seen once. CDR1 is SGHRS and CDR2 is YFSETQ in the germline V gene. V lost 0 bases, J lost 2 bases, and 2 bases stayed unmatched. The CDR3 consists of 15 residues. The participants were between roughly 18 and 89 years old and came from about two dozen US areas. Participants' own reports of clinical history determined their cohort assignment. Symptom resolution, clearance, or two negative PCRs marked donors in Cohort 3 as recovered.

Sequenced: PBMCs or T cells enriched from blood (not recorded which). This receptor was taken from a middle-aged man who had recovered from COVID-19. V usage is TRBV5-1 and J usage is TRBJ1-3; 7 bases fit TRBD1. CDR3 region: CASSLDTGAGNTIYF. CDR3 sequence (DNA): TGCGCCAGCAGCTTGGATACAGGGGCTGGAAACACCATATATTTT.